This section outlines one T cell receptor beta chain sequence together with its context. The CDR3 runs to 15 residues. In germline, CDR1 is SNHLY, CDR2 FYNNEI. V lost 4 bases, J lost 7 bases, and 10 bases stayed unmatched. Per the authors' pipeline: How many nucleated cells were present was estimated from reference gene primer amplification. Sequenced by immunoSEQ multiplex PCR; TCRdb stores in-frame clones only, minus some. Clone size and the V and J calls come from that table; the DNA yielded D and trimming. The sample consists of about 300,000 clones, around 80% of them appearing once. The data stem from a study of blood T cell repertoires in COVID-19. Turning to the study itself: Some COVID-19 samples were acute and others convalescent; all came from the United States, Italy and Spain. Nucleic acid was either cDNA or gDNA, and it came from T cells, B-cell-depleted T cells, or PBMCs.

Sequencing was carried out using peripheral blood. The clonotype comes from a woman aged 50 to 60 with acute or convalescent COVID-19. The V and J genes are TRBV2 and TRBJ1-2; the match to TRBD1 covers 9 bases. The CDR3 sequence is CASSGADRGFSGYTF. Here the CDR3 DNA reads TGTGCCAGCAGTGGGGCGGACAGGGGTTTTTCTGGCTACACCTTC. The entire variable domain, with the rest obtained from reference TRBV2 and TRBJ1-2, is as follows: EPEVTQTPSHQVTQMGQEVILRCVPISNHLYFYWYRQILGQKVEFLVSFYNNEISEKSEIFDDQFSVERPDGSNFTLKIRSTKLEDSAMYFCASSGADRGFSGYTFGSGTRLTVV.